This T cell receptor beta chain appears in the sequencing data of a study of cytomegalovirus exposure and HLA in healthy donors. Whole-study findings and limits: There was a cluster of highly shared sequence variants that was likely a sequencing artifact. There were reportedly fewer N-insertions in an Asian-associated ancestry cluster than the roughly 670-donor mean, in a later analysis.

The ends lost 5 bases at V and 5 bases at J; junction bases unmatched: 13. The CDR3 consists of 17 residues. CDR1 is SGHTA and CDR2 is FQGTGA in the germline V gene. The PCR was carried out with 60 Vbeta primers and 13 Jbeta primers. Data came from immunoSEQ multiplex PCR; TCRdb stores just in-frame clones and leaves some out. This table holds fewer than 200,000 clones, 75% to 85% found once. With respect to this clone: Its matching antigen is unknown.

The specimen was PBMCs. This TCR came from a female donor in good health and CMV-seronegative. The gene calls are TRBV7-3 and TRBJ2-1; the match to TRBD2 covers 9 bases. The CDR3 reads CASSLGGGAGGHNEQFF. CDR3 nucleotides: TGTGCCAGCAGCCTGGGGGGAGGAGCGGGGGGTCACAATGAGCAGTTCTTC.